Listed below are T cell receptor beta chains from one sample, sequenced in a study of human T cells and chemical hapten exposure. TCRdb re-derived calls from the RACE reads in MiXCR, one entry per CDR3 protein. Of a few hundred thousand distinct CDR3 sequences in the sample, more than 5% were seen once. Material: whole blood, obtained in connection with sensitization to the hapten diphenylcyclopropenone (DPC). These receptors all come from a woman aged 18-35 years with alopecia areata. Some clones in this sample may be carry-over from other donors' samples. The CDR3 runs from the conserved cysteine through the conserved F or W. The D gene is left open where the match is weak. Only some rows state a clone size, as once, few, many or a class for expanded clones.

j_gene | abundance | d_gene | v_gene | CDR3aa | CDR3nt
TRBJ1-2 | many | . | TRBV24-1 | CATSEADYGYTF | TGTGCCACCAGTGAGGCGGACTATGGCTACACCTTC
TRBJ2-7 | few | . | TRBV9 | CASSSPPSEQYF | TGTGCCAGCAGCTCCCCACCTTCCGAGCAGTACTTC
TRBJ2-7 | few | TRBD1 | TRBV15 | CATSREYTGQGLSYEQYF | TGTGCCACCAGCAGAGAGTATACCGGACAGGGATTATCCTACGAGCAGTACTTC
TRBJ2-1 | . | TRBD2 | TRBV4-1 | CASSQVGGGAGEQFF | TGCGCCAGCAGCCAAGTCGGCGGGGGGGCTGGGGAGCAGTTCTTC
TRBJ2-3 | . | . | TRBV6-5 | CASSYSRGLDTQYF | TGTGCCAGCAGTTACTCTCGGGGTTTAGATACGCAGTATTTT
TRBJ1-3 | many | . | TRBV27 | CASSLSLPGAGNTIYF | TGTGCCAGCAGTTTATCTCTCCCGGGGGCTGGAAACACCATATATTTT
TRBJ1-5 | many | TRBD1 | TRBV6-2/TRBV6-3 | CASSTGTGVNQPQHF | TGTGCCAGCAGTACCGGGACAGGGGTAAATCAGCCCCAGCATTTT
TRBJ1-5 | few | . | TRBV28 | CASTPQQGLSNQPQHF | TGTGCCAGCACCCCCCAGCAGGGCCTTAGCAATCAGCCCCAGCATTTT
TRBJ1-3 | many | TRBD1 | TRBV2 | CASSGQGYTIYF | TGTGCCAGCAGTGGACAGGGATACACCATATATTTT
TRBJ2-5 | many | . | TRBV6-2/TRBV6-3 | CASSYRTHRAQETQYF | TGTGCCAGCAGTTACCGAACCCACCGGGCACAAGAGACCCAGTACTTC
TRBJ1-2 | many | TRBD1 | TRBV4-2 | CASSRQGERSGYTF | TGTGCCAGCAGCCGGCAGGGGGAACGGAGTGGCTACACCTTC
TRBJ2-1 | . | . | TRBV6-1 | CASKVGGPHFNEQFF | TGTGCCAGCAAAGTTGGGGGTCCACATTTCAATGAGCAGTTCTTC
TRBJ1-2 | many | . | TRBV4-3 | CASSQDRASSNYGYTF | TGCGCCAGCAGCCAAGATCGAGCCAGCTCTAACTATGGCTACACCTTC
TRBJ2-4 | many | TRBD1 | TRBV4-3 | CASSQDLVEGAKDIQYF | TGCGCCAGCAGCCAAGACTTGGTCGAGGGGGCGAAGGACATTCAGTACTTC
TRBJ2-7 | . | . | TRBV11-2 | CASSLPGILGEQYF | TGTGCCAGCAGCTTGCCGGGCATTTTGGGGGAGCAGTACTTC
TRBJ1-1 | many | . | TRBV29-1 | CTYAGATEAFF | TGCACCTACGCGGGGGCCACTGAAGCTTTCTTT
TRBJ2-7 | many | . | TRBV6-2/TRBV6-3 | CASSRGRYEQYF | TGTGCCAGCAGTCGGGGAAGGTACGAGCAGTACTTC
TRBJ2-3 | few | . | TRBV2 | CASSFRQGTDTQYF | TGTGCCAGCAGTTTTAGGCAGGGCACAGATACGCAGTATTTT
TRBJ1-3 | many | . | TRBV20-1 | CSALPSTDSGNTIYF | TGCAGTGCTCTACCTAGTACAGACTCTGGAAACACCATATATTTT
TRBJ2-3 | few | TRBD1 | TRBV4-3 | CASSQVRIAGTGTRTDTQYF | TGCGCCAGCAGCCAAGTCCGAATCGCCGGGACAGGGACCCGCACAGATACGCAGTATTTT
TRBJ1-1 | few | . | TRBV10-3 | CAISDFRDNTEAFF | TGTGCCATCAGTGACTTTAGGGACAACACTGAAGCTTTCTTT
TRBJ2-3 | few | . | TRBV7-2 | CASSLGQPRGPGRQRTDTQYF | TGTGCCAGCAGCTTAGGCCAGCCGAGGGGGCCGGGGAGGCAAAGAACAGATACGCAGTATTTT
TRBJ1-5 | many | . | TRBV6-2/TRBV6-3 | CATRTSIDQPQHF | TGTGCCACCCGAACCTCAATTGATCAGCCCCAGCATTTT
TRBJ1-1 | . | TRBD1 | TRBV6-2/TRBV6-3 | CASNRDRGMEAFF | TGTGCCAGCAACCGGGACAGGGGGATGGAAGCTTTCTTT
TRBJ2-1 | . | TRBD1 | TRBV12-3/TRBV12-4 | CASSIQGANTYNEQFF | TGTGCCAGCAGTATACAGGGGGCGAATACCTACAATGAGCAGTTCTTC
TRBJ2-7 | . | . | TRBV4-3 | CASSQDLAYEQYF | TGCGCCAGCAGCCAGGACCTGGCCTACGAGCAGTACTTC
TRBJ2-7 | . | . | TRBV3-1 | CASSKDRKTYEQYF | TGTGCCAGCAGTAAGGACAGAAAAACCTACGAGCAGTACTTC
TRBJ2-3 | . | . | TRBV27 | CASSKQFLLAVRTDTQYF | TGTGCCAGCAGTAAGCAGTTTTTGCTAGCCGTCCGCACAGATACGCAGTATTTT
TRBJ2-3 | few | . | TRBV10-3 | CATQISTFEGQQYF | TGTGCCACCCAGATCTCTACATTTGAGGGACAGCAGTATTTT
TRBJ1-1 | many | . | TRBV12-3/TRBV12-4 | CASRGPNTEAFF | TGTGCCAGCAGAGGTCCAAACACTGAAGCTTTCTTT
TRBJ2-1 | many | TRBD2 | TRBV4-3 | CASSLNLAGPIYNEQFF | TGCGCCAGCAGCCTGAACCTAGCGGGGCCGATTTACAATGAGCAGTTCTTC
TRBJ1-1 | many | . | TRBV9 | CASSANQGVDAFF | TGTGCCAGCAGCGCCAACCAGGGAGTAGATGCTTTCTTT
TRBJ1-1 | many | . | TRBV10-3 | CAIRLTVNTEAFF | TGTGCCATCAGATTGACAGTGAACACTGAAGCTTTCTTT
TRBJ2-1 | . | TRBD2 | TRBV4-3 | CASSQGLAGANEQFF | TGCGCCAGCAGCCAAGGACTAGCGGGGGCAAATGAGCAGTTCTTC
TRBJ1-2 | many | . | TRBV29-1 | CSVESSGPAGGYTF | TGCAGCGTTGAATCCTCGGGGCCCGCAGGTGGCTACACCTTC
TRBJ2-6 | few | . | TRBV18 | CASSPGTDGANVLTF | TGTGCCAGCTCACCGGGGACGGATGGGGCCAACGTCCTGACTTTC
TRBJ1-5 | many | . | TRBV24-1 | CATSWNSNQPQHF | TGTGCCACCTCTTGGAATAGCAATCAGCCCCAGCATTTT
TRBJ2-3 | . | TRBD2 | TRBV28 | CASSLSPAGGSTDTQYF | TGTGCCAGCAGTTTATCTCCAGCGGGGGGGAGCACAGATACGCAGTATTTT
TRBJ1-6 | . | . | TRBV6-5 | CASSPLIRWGPLHF | TGTGCCAGCAGTCCCCTCATCCGATGGGGGCCCCTCCACTTT
TRBJ2-7 | few | . | TRBV11-2 | CASSRLSGLSLGEQYF | TGTGCCAGCAGCCGCCTCAGCGGACTCTCCTTGGGGGAGCAGTACTTC
TRBJ2-5 | . | TRBD1 | TRBV25-1 | CASSGQGAGQETQYF | TGTGCCAGCAGTGGACAGGGGGCCGGCCAAGAGACCCAGTACTTC
TRBJ2-3 | many | . | TRBV27 | CASSALTLSTDTQYF | TGTGCCAGCAGTGCCCTGACTCTTAGCACAGATACGCAGTATTTT
TRBJ2-7 | once | . | TRBV7-6 | CASSIAVSYEQYF | TGTGCCAGCAGCATAGCGGTCTCCTACGAGCAGTACTTC
TRBJ1-1 | . | TRBD1 | TRBV11-2 | CASSLWVAGGMNTEAFF | TGTGCCAGCAGCTTATGGGTGGCAGGGGGCATGAACACTGAAGCTTTCTTT
TRBJ2-5 | . | . | TRBV18 | CASSPSPDSQETQYF | TGTGCCAGCTCACCGAGTCCGGACAGCCAAGAGACCCAGTACTTC
TRBJ2-1 | few | . | TRBV4-3 | CASSQEGRGPRDNEQFF | TGCGCCAGCAGCCAAGAGGGCCGGGGGCCTCGCGACAATGAGCAGTTCTTC
TRBJ1-2 | many | . | TRBV5-6 | CASSLGPVNYGYTF | TGTGCCAGCAGCTTAGGGCCGGTTAACTATGGCTACACCTTC
TRBJ1-6 | many | . | TRBV6-2/TRBV6-3 | CASSYSDTGPSSYNSPLHF | TGTGCCAGCAGTTACTCGGATACAGGGCCGAGCTCCTATAATTCACCCCTCCACTTT
TRBJ1-5 | few | . | TRBV2 | CASKFDRENQPQHF | TGTGCCAGCAAGTTCGATAGGGAAAATCAGCCCCAGCATTTT
TRBJ2-3 | . | TRBD1 | TRBV5-1 | CASSSGTGGWGTDTQYF | TGCGCCAGCAGCTCCGGGACAGGGGGCTGGGGCACAGATACGCAGTATTTT
TRBJ1-1 | few | . | TRBV29-1 | CSVEAGWSPTEAFF | TGCAGCGTTGAAGCAGGATGGAGTCCCACTGAAGCTTTCTTT
TRBJ2-7 | . | . | TRBV4-3 | CASSRHRAYYEQYF | TGCGCCAGCAGCCGCCACAGGGCCTACTACGAGCAGTACTTC
TRBJ1-1 | many | . | TRBV12-3/TRBV12-4 | CASSSDSGNTEAFF | TGTGCCAGCAGTTCGGACAGTGGAAACACTGAAGCTTTCTTT
TRBJ1-3 | . | . | TRBV20-1 | CSARGPLGNTIYF | TGCAGTGCTAGGGGCCCTTTGGGAAACACCATATATTTT